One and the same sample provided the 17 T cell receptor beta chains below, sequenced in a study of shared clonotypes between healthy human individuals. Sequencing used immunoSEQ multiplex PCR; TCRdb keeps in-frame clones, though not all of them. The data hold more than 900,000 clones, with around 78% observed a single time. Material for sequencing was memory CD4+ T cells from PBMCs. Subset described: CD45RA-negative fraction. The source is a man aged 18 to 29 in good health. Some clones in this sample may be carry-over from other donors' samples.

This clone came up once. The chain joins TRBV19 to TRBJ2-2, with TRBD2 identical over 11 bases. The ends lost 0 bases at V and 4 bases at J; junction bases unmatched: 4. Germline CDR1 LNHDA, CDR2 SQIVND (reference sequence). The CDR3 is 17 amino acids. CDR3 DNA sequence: TGTGCCAGTAGTATAGACCCTAGCGGGAGGCCCACCGGGGAGCTGTTTTTT. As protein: CASSIDPSGRPTGELFF.

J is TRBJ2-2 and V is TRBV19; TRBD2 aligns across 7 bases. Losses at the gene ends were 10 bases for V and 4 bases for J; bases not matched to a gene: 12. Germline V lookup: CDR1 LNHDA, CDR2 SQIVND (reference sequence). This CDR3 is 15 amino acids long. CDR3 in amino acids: CATSPPTGGTGELFF. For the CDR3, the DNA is TGTGCCACCAGTCCCCCTACGGGGGGCACCGGGGAGCTGTTTTTT.

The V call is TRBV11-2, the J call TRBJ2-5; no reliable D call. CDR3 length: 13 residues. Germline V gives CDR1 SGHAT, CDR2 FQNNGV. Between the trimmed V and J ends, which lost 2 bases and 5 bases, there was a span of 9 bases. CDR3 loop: CASSLSLGETQYF. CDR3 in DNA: TGTGCCAGCAGCTTATCCCTAGGGGAGACCCAGTACTTC.

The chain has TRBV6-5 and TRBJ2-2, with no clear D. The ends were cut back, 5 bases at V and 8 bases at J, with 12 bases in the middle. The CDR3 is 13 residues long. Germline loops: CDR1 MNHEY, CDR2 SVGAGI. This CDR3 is CASSGHALGELFF. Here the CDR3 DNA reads TGTGCCAGCAGTGGTCACGCCCTGGGGGAGCTGTTTTTT.

CDR3 in amino acids: CASRGLSSYNEQFF. The CDR3 region has the DNA TGCGCCAGCAGGGGACTCAGCTCCTACAATGAGCAGTTCTTC. V and J are TRBV10-2 and TRBJ2-1; D might be TRBD2 (6 bases). Per the germline V gene, CDR1 is WSHSY and CDR2 is SAAADI. The V end was cut by 6 bases, the J end by 0 bases, with 9 bases between. This CDR3 contains 14 residues.

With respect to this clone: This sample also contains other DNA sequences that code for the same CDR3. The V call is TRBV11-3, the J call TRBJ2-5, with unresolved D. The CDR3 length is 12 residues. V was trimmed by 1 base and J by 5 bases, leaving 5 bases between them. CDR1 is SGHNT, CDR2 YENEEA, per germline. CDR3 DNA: TGTGCCAGCAGCTTAGGTCAGGAGACCCAGTACTTC. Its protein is CASSLGQETQYF.

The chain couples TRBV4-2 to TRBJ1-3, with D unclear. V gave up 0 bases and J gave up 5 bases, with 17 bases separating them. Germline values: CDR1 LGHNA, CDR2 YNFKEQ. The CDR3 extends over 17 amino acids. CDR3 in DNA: TGTGCCAGCAGCCAAGAAAGGGCCACGGTCACGAGAAACACCATATATTTT. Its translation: CASSQERATVTRNTIYF.

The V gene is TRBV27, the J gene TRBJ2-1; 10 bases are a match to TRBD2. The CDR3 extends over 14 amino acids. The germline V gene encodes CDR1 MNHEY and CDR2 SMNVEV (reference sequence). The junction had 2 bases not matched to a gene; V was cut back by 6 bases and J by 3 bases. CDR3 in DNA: TGTGCCAGCAGGGCTAGCGGGAGCTACAATGAGCAGTTCTTC. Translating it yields CASRASGSYNEQFF.

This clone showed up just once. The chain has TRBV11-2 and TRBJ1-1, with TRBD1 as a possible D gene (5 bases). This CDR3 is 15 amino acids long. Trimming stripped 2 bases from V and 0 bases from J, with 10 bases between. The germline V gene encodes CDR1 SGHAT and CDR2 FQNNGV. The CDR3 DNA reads TGTGCCAGCAGCTTAAGTCGGACAATGAACACTGAAGCTTTCTTT. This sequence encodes CASSLSRTMNTEAFF.

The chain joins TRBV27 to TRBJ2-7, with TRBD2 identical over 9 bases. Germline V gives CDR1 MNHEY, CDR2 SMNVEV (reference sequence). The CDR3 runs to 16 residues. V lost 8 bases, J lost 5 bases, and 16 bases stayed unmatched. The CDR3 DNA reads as TGTGCCAGCCGAGATCGGAAAGCGGGAGGATTCCACGAGCAGTACTTC. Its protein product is CASRDRKAGGFHEQYF.

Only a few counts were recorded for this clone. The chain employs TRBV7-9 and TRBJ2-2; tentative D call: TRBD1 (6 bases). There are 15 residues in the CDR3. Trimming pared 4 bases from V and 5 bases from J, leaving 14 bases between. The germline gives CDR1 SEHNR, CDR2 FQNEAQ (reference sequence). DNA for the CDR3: TGTGCCAGCAGCTCGGACAGAGGGGGAACCGGGGAGCTGTTTTTT. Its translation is CASSSDRGGTGELFF. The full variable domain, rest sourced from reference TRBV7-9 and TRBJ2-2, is DTGVSQNPRHKITKRGQNVTFRCDPISEHNRLYWYRQTLGQGPEFLTYFQNEAQLEKSRLLSDRFSAERPKGSFSTLEIQRTEQGDSAMYLCASSSDRGGTGELFFGEGSRLTVL.

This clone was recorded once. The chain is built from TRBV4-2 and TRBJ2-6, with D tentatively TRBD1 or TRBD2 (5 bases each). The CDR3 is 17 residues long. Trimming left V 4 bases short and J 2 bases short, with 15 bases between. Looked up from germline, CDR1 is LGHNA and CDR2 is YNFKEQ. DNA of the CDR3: TGTGCCAGCAGCCCAGACGGGGCGCGCGCTGGGGCCAACGTCCTGACTTTC. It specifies CASSPDGARAGANVLTF.

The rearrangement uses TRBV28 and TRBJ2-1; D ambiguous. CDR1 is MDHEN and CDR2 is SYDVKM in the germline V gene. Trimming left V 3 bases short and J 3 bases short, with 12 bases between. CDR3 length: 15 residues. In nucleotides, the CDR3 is TGTGCCAGCAGTTTTTTGGCTGATTTCTACAATGAGCAGTTCTTC. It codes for CASSFLADFYNEQFF.

CDR3 sequence: CASSYGLAGVNEQFF. CDR3 in DNA: TGTGCCAGCAGTTACGGCCTAGCGGGAGTCAATGAGCAGTTCTTC. V is TRBV6-6 and J is TRBJ2-1, with 10 bases identical to TRBD2. J lost 6 bases, V lost 2 bases, and 4 bases had no gene match. The CDR3 has 15 residues. Germline assignment: CDR1 MNHNY and CDR2 SVGAGI (reference sequence).

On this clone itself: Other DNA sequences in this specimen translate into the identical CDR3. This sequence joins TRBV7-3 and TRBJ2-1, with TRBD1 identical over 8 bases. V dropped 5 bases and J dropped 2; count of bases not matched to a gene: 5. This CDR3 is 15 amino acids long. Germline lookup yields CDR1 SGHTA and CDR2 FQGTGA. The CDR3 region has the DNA TGTGCCAGCAGCAGAGACAGGGGCGCCTACAATGAGCAGTTCTTC. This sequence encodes CASSRDRGAYNEQFF.

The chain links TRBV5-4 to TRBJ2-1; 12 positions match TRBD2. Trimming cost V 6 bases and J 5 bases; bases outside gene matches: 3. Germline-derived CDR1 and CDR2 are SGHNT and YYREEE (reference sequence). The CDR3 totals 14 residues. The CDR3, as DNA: TGTGCCAGCACCAGGACTAGCGGGGACAATGAGCAGTTCTTC. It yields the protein CASTRTSGDNEQFF.

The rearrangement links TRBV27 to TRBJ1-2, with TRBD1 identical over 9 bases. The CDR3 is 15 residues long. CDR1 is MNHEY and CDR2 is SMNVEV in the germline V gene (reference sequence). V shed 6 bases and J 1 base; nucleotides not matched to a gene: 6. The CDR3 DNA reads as TGTGCCAGCAGGGCGACAGGGGGAGGTAACTATGGCTACACCTTC. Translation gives CASRATGGGNYGYTF.